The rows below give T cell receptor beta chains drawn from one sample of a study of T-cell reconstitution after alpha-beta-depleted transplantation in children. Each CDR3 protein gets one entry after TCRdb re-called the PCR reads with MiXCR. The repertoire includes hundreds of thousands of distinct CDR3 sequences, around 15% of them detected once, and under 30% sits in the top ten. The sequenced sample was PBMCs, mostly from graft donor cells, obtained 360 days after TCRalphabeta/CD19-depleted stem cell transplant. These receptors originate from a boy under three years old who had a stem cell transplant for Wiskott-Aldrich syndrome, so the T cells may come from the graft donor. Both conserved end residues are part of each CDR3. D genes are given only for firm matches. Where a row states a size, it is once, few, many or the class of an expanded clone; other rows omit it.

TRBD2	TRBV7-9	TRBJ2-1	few	CASSNHMGLAVYNEQFF	TGTGCCAGCAGCAACCATATGGGACTAGCGGTTTACAATGAGCAGTTCTTC
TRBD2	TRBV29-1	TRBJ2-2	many	CSVEGLAGARGLFF	TGCAGCGTTGAGGGGCTAGCGGGGGCCCGGGGGCTGTTTTTT
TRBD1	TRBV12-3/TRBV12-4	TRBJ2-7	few	CASSHWDREYEQYF	TGTGCCAGCAGTCACTGGGACAGGGAATACGAGCAGTACTTC
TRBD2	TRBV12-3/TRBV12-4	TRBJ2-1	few	CASSLRTSGDEQFF	TGTGCCAGCAGTTTAAGGACTAGCGGTGATGAGCAGTTCTTC
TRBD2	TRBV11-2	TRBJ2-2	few	CASSLEVGGGQDTGELFF	TGTGCCAGCAGCTTAGAGGTCGGCGGGGGGCAGGACACCGGGGAGCTGTTTTTT
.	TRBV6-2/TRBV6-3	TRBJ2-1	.	CASSSRAGRYNEQFF	TGTGCCAGCAGTTCTCGTGCAGGGCGATACAATGAGCAGTTCTTC
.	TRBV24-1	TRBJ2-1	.	CATSDLGPNNEQFF	TGTGCCACCAGTGATCTTGGGCCTAACAATGAGCAGTTCTTC
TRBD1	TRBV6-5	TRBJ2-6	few	CASTHPGQGLGGANVLTF	TGTGCCAGCACTCACCCGGGACAGGGTTTAGGAGGGGCCAACGTCCTGACTTTC
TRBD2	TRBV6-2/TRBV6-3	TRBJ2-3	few	CASSARERADTQYF	TGTGCCAGCAGTGCGCGGGAGAGGGCAGATACGCAGTATTTT
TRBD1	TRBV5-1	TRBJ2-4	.	CASSPGQLQNIQYF	TGCGCCAGCAGCCCGGGACAGCTACAAAACATTCAGTACTTC
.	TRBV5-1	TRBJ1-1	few	CASSLVQGTQKAFF	TGCGCCAGCAGCTTAGTACAAGGGACACAGAAAGCTTTCTTT
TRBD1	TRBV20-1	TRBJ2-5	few	CSARGGQGQETQYF	TGCAGTGCTAGAGGGGGACAGGGGCAAGAGACCCAGTACTTC
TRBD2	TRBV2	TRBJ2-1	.	CASIPGLAVGIEQFF	TGTGCCAGCATCCCGGGACTAGCGGTTGGTATTGAGCAGTTCTTC
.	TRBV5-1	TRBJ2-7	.	CASSLKKEAAWEQYF	TGCGCCAGCAGCCTAAAAAAAGAAGCCGCCTGGGAGCAGTACTTC
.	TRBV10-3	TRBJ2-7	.	CAITDRLGDYEQYF	TGTGCCATCACCGACAGGTTGGGGGACTACGAGCAGTACTTC
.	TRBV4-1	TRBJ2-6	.	CASSQARGRDEASGANVLTF	TGCGCCAGCAGCCAAGCCCGGGGCAGGGATGAGGCCTCTGGGGCCAACGTCCTGACTTTC
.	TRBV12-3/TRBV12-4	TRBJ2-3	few	CASRGRRLISTDTQYF	TGTGCCAGCAGGGGAAGGAGGTTAATTAGCACAGATACGCAGTATTTT
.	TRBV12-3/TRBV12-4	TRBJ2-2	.	CASSLNTGAVGELFF	TGTGCCAGCAGTTTGAATACGGGGGCGGTTGGGGAGCTGTTTTTT